Listed below are T cell receptor beta chains from one sample, sequenced in a study of Graves' ophthalmopathy and Graves' hyperthyroidism. TCRdb reanalysed the multiplex PCR reads using MiXCR and keeps one entry per CDR3 protein. The sample holds roughly 500,000 distinct CDR3 sequences, 13% to 15% seen once. Sample: blood. These receptor sequences come from a woman in her thirties with Graves' ophthalmopathy. The conserved cysteine and the conserved F or W are not part of the CDR3 here. The D gene is left open where the match is weak.

TRBV12-3/TRBV12-4	-	TRBJ1-5	ASSFVRDAVYSNQPQH
TRBV6-5	TRBD2	TRBJ2-2	ASSYGGRNTGELF
TRBV25-1	TRBD1	TRBJ1-1	ASRETGYTEAF
TRBV6-2/TRBV6-3	TRBD2	TRBJ2-5	AGSLHPSGGAPETQY
TRBV15	TRBD1	TRBJ1-1	ATSRPGTERNTEAF
TRBV19	TRBD1	TRBJ1-5	ASSLNTGVNQPQH
TRBV6-5	-	TRBJ2-7	ASSYFGRDGAYEQY
TRBV5-1	-	TRBJ1-3	ASSQRGGNTIY
TRBV28	-	TRBJ2-5	ASSSQGEETQY
TRBV28	-	TRBJ1-2	ASSLPQGVGYT
TRBV10-1	-	TRBJ1-1	ASVERSTEAF
TRBV28	-	TRBJ1-2	ASSFGGGHYGYT
TRBV6-1	-	TRBJ2-5	ASSEEFGGKETQY
TRBV7-2	-	TRBJ2-5	ASSPLGGETQY
TRBV11-2	TRBD2	TRBJ2-7	ASSLEVQRGGNSGRRYEQY
TRBV19	-	TRBJ1-2	ATSPGRVNYGYT
TRBV27	-	TRBJ2-3	ASSLWHPSTDTQY
TRBV11-3	-	TRBJ1-6	ASSPKGYYSPLH
TRBV6-1	-	TRBJ1-5	ASSERESQPQH
TRBV20-1	-	TRBJ1-2	SAGHGGANYGYT
TRBV30	-	TRBJ2-7	AWSVLGDEQY
TRBV24-1	TRBD1	TRBJ1-2	ATSDRTGYYGYT
TRBV20-1	TRBD2	TRBJ2-7	SARDLGREPYEQY
TRBV12-3/TRBV12-4	-	TRBJ1-2	ASSLSARVAGYT
TRBV6-1	TRBD1	TRBJ1-1	ASSEWGDRGTEAF
TRBV11-3	-	TRBJ2-5	ASSQAGTEETQY
TRBV10-3	-	TRBJ1-2	AISLDSDYGYT
TRBV29-1	-	TRBJ1-2	SVEDRDGYT
TRBV6-5	TRBD1	TRBJ2-7	ASSYSGGQGAYEQY
TRBV5-6	-	TRBJ2-5	ASSFGTPRETQY
TRBV12-5	TRBD2	TRBJ2-1	ASGLGLAGYNEQF
TRBV27	-	TRBJ2-5	ASSHQGQETKY
TRBV5-1	TRBD1	TRBJ1-6	ASSLTVQGNSPLH
TRBV27	-	TRBJ1-1	ASSEAGPNTEAF
TRBV28	-	TRBJ2-2	ASSLRKRSGTGELF
TRBV30	-	TRBJ1-6	AWSAGNSPLH
TRBV27	TRBD1	TRBJ1-5	ASSVTGTGVNQH
TRBV4-1	TRBD1	TRBJ1-1	ASSPEGGTGWANTEAF
TRBV27	-	TRBJ1-2	ASRKGGGADGYT
TRBV10-3	-	TRBJ1-1	AVTGNTEAF
TRBV20-1	-	TRBJ2-7	SAFQSFEQY
TRBV6-5	TRBD1	TRBJ2-5	ASSYSSDRGQWETQY
TRBV7-9	-	TRBJ2-5	ASSPRGGLQETQY
TRBV15	-	TRBJ1-1	ATSDGTGGLRAF
TRBV7-2	-	TRBJ1-2	ASSLRRYGYT
TRBV19	TRBD1	TRBJ1-5	ASRLGQGDLQPQH
TRBV12-3/TRBV12-4	-	TRBJ1-2	ASSLEEGRSDGYT